The sequence of this T cell receptor (beta chain) was determined in a study of blood T cell repertoires in COVID-19. Study background: From the United States, Italy and Spain came samples of acute and convalescent COVID-19. T cells, B-cell-depleted T cells, or PBMCs provided the cDNA or gDNA that served as material.

Authors' methods: Amplification of reference gene primers was used by the study to estimate nucleated cell counts. TCRdb keeps only in-frame clones here, not all; method: immunoSEQ multiplex PCR. V and J calls and clone size are copied from that table; D and trimming were computed from the DNA. The top ten clones hold about 1.9% of a sample with around 37,000 clones, approximately 90% of them seen once. The CDR3 is 14 amino acids. Germline assignment: CDR1 LNHDA and CDR2 SQIVND (reference sequence). V lost 6 bases to trimming and J lost 4 bases, with 16 bases between them. This TCR was sampled from a man aged 50 to 60 with active or convalescent COVID-19. Sequenced input: peripheral blood. This chain joins TRBV19 and TRBJ2-7; the D is unclear. The DNA of the CDR3 is TGTGCCAGTAGCCGCCAGAATATGGTTTACGAGCAGTACTTC. Translating gives CASSRQNMVYEQYF.